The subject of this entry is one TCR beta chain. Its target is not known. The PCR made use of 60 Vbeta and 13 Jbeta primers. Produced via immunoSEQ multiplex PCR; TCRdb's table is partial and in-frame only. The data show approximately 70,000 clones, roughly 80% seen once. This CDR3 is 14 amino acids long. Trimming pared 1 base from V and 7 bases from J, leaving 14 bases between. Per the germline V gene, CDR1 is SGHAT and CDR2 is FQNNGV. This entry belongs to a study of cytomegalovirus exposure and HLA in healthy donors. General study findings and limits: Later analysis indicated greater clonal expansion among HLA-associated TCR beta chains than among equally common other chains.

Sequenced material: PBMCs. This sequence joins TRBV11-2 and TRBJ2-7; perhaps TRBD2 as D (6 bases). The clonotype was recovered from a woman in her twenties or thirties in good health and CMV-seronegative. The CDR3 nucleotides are TGTGCCAGCAGCTTAGTGGGGCCGGCGGGAGAGCAGTACTTC. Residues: CASSLVGPAGEQYF. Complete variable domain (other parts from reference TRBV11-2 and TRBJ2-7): EAGVAQSPRYKIIEKRQSVAFWCNPISGHATLYWYQQILGQGPKLLIQFQNNGVVDDSQLPKDRFSAERLKGVDSTLKIQPAKLEDSAVYLCASSLVGPAGEQYFGPGTRLTVT.